Each of the 26 T cell receptor beta chains below was sequenced from the same sample in a study of T cell repertoires in cytomegalovirus infection. TCRdb independently ran MiXCR on the reads; one entry per CDR3 protein. The sample carries about 400,000 distinct CDR3 sequences, 15% to 20% recorded once. Sequencing was carried out using PBMCs. The receptor source for this set is a human donor in good health (CMV status not recorded). Some clones in this sample may be carry-over from other donors' samples.

The gene calls are TRBV20-1 and TRBJ2-1; 9 bases agree with TRBD2. The germline CDR1 and CDR2 sequences are DFQATT and SNEGSKA (reference sequence). This CDR3 is built from 15 residues. Trimming removed 0 bases from V and 6 bases from J; junction bases left unmatched: 6. The CDR3 coding sequence is TGCAGTGCTAGAGAGAGGGTAGCGGGGGTCAATGAGCAGTTCTTC. Its translation: CSARERVAGVNEQFF.

The sample holds a few counts of this clonotype. The V call is TRBV28, the J call TRBJ1-3; D is undetermined. Germline values: CDR1 MDHEN, CDR2 SYDVKM. The CDR3 covers 16 residues. V shed 3 bases and J shed 3 bases, with 15 bases lying between them. The CDR3 protein is CASSFLGSAFGNTIYF. In nucleotides, the CDR3 is TGTGCCAGCAGTTTTTTGGGCTCCGCATTTGGAAACACCATATATTTT.

The J gene is TRBJ1-1, the V gene TRBV28, with a possible D match to TRBD1 (5 bases). V shed 7 bases and J shed 4 bases, with 13 bases lying between them. This CDR3 is 13 amino acids long. Germline CDR1 reads MDHEN; CDR2 reads SYDVKM. The CDR3 region has the DNA TGTGCCAGCACCCCAGGGCAGTCCACTGAAGCTTTCTTT. Translation: CASTPGQSTEAFF.

The chain recombines TRBV5-1 with TRBJ2-7; possibly TRBD1 or TRBD2 for D (5 bases each). This CDR3 region has 17 residues. Trimming removed 0 bases from V and 0 bases from J, with 16 bases in between. Germline V gene data show CDR1 as SGHRS and CDR2 as YFSETQ. The chain's CDR3 is CASSLDGAALFSYEQYF. The CDR3 nucleotides are TGCGCCAGCAGCTTGGACGGGGCCGCTCTCTTCTCCTACGAGCAGTACTTC.

This clonotype was detected only a few times. The CDR3 is CASSVRGGLDEQFF. Written as DNA, the CDR3 is TGCGCCAGCAGCGTGCGGGGGGGCCTCGATGAGCAGTTCTTC. This chain links TRBV5-1 with TRBJ2-1; TRBD2 aligns across 9 bases. The CDR3 sequence is 14 residues long. Losses at the gene ends were 4 bases for V and 8 bases for J; bases not matched to a gene: 7. CDR1 is SGHRS and CDR2 is YFSETQ in the germline V gene.

This clonotype was counted many times. The chain joins TRBV7-2 to TRBJ2-5; D remains unclear. The V and J ends lost 0 bases and 3 bases respectively, with 5 bases between them. CDR1 SGHTA and CDR2 FQGNSA come from the germline V gene. This CDR3 is built from 13 residues. The CDR3 loop is CASSLAEKETQYF. CDR3 coding DNA: TGTGCCAGCAGCTTAGCGGAAAAAGAGACCCAGTACTTC.

This clonotype was observed many times. V is TRBV6-1 and J is TRBJ2-3; tentative D call: TRBD2 (5 bases). The CDR3 spans 14 residues. The V gene's germline CDR1 is MNHNS and CDR2 SASEGT. Trimming stripped 6 bases from V and 0 bases from J, with 10 bases between. The CDR3 loop reads CASRSGTSTDTQYF. Written as DNA, the CDR3 is TGTGCCAGCAGGAGCGGAACTAGCACAGATACGCAGTATTTT.

There are a few counts of this clonotype. This sequence joins TRBV20-1 and TRBJ2-5; TRBD1 agrees at 7 bases. The length of the CDR3 is 13 residues. V trimming: 5 bases; J trimming: 5 bases; junction bases outside the gene matches: 8. From germline, CDR1 is DFQATT and CDR2 SNEGSKA (reference sequence). The CDR3 region has the DNA TGCAGTGCTGAACAGGGGAATGAGGAGACCCAGTACTTC. Amino acids: CSAEQGNEETQYF.

This clonotype came up a few times. The chain joins TRBV19 to TRBJ1-2; D gene uncertain. The CDR3 loop spans 14 amino acids. Germline loops: CDR1 LNHDA, CDR2 SQIVND (reference sequence). V was pared by 3 bases and J by 8 bases, with 16 bases between. The CDR3, as DNA: TGTGCCAGTAGTATGACACGCGGAGGGATGGGCTACACCTTC. Protein product: CASSMTRGGMGYTF.

This chain links TRBV7-2 with TRBJ2-6, with D possibly matching TRBD2 (6 bases). Trimming removed 2 bases at V and 4 bases at J, with 12 bases between. The CDR3 runs to 16 residues. CDR1 is SGHTA, CDR2 FQGNSA, per germline. CDR3 region: CASSLREFAGANVLTF. The CDR3 DNA follows: TGTGCCAGCAGCTTACGGGAGTTTGCCGGGGCCAACGTCCTGACTTTC.

This clonotype has a handful of counts. The chain joins TRBV6-1 to TRBJ2-5; D is ambiguous. The CDR3 contains 13 residues. V was pared by 1 base and J by 1 base, with 4 bases between. Per germline, CDR1 MNHNS and CDR2 SASEGT. The CDR3 here is CASSEVFQETQYF. CDR3 nucleotides: TGTGCCAGCAGTGAAGTGTTCCAAGAGACCCAGTACTTC.

This clonotype was recorded at least ten times. The J gene is TRBJ2-7, the V gene TRBV11-2; D uncertain. This CDR3 has 14 residues. V was pared by 2 bases and J by 0 bases, with 8 bases between. Germline V gene sequence: CDR1 SGHAT, CDR2 FQNNGV. CDR3 bases: TGTGCCAGCAGCTTATCTCGAGCCTCCTACGAGCAGTACTTC. Amino acid sequence: CASSLSRASYEQYF.

This clonotype has ten or more counts. The V gene is TRBV7-2, the J gene TRBJ1-5; D remains unclear. V was shortened by 1 base and J by 7 bases, with 11 bases between the two germline ends. The CDR3 is 14 residues long. The V gene's germline CDR1 is SGHTA and CDR2 FQGNSA. In DNA form, the CDR3 reads TGTGCCAGCAGCTTAGGCCAGGCTCGCCAGCCCCAGCATTTT. It encodes CASSLGQARQPQHF.

In its sample, this clonotype was seen many times. This chain connects TRBV7-8 to TRBJ2-1; 9 nucleotides line up with TRBD2. Trimming took 0 bases from V and 5 from J; bases not matched to a gene: 5. Germline V gene sequence: CDR1 SGHVS, CDR2 FQNEAQ. The length of the CDR3 is 16 residues. The CDR3 region has the DNA TGTGCCAGCAGCTTAGCTGTCCTAGCGGGAAACAATGAGCAGTTCTTC. This gives the protein CASSLAVLAGNNEQFF.

The table lists this clonotype with a few counts. The limits of the CDR3 on the DNA are not certain, so only TCRdb's listed CDR3 is given. This chain uses TRBV12-3 or TRBV12-4 with TRBJ1-5. The CDR3 has 13 residues if both end residues are counted. The CDR3 loop is CASSFLENQPQHF.

Points on this clonotype: A much larger clone differs from this one at a single base, so this may be a read error. V gene TRBV10-3 combines with J gene TRBJ2-5, with 10 nucleotides matching TRBD2. From germline, CDR1 is ENHRY and CDR2 SYGVKD. There are 17 residues in the CDR3. CDR3 region: CAVSESQRGGNQETQYF. The CDR3 DNA is TGTGCCGTCAGTGAGTCGCAGCGGGGGGGGAACCAAGAGACCCAGTACTTC.

The chain carries TRBV19 and TRBJ1-2; D gene uncertain. CDR1 and CDR2 from the germline V gene are LNHDA and SQIVND (reference sequence). This CDR3 spans 13 amino acids. Trimming removed 7 bases at V and 8 bases at J, with 17 bases between. The DNA for the CDR3 is TGTGCCAGTACCCTCCGACGGGGTGCGGGCTACACCTTC. This sequence encodes CASTLRRGAGYTF. The entire variable domain, with the rest obtained from reference TRBV19 and TRBJ1-2, is as follows: DGGITQSPKYLFRKEGQNVTLSCEQNLNHDAMYWYRQDPGQGLRLIYYSQIVNDFQKGDIAEGYSVSREKKESFPLTVTSAQKNPTAFYLCASTLRRGAGYTFGSGTRLTVV.

This clonotype was seen more than once but under ten times. The chain is built from TRBV11-2 and TRBJ2-1; D is perhaps TRBD2 (6 bases). In germline, CDR1 is SGHAT, CDR2 FQNNGV. The germline V and J ends were trimmed by 7 bases and 1 base, with 17 bases remaining between them. The CDR3 loop spans 16 amino acids. DNA for the CDR3: TGTGCCAGCACCCTTAATCGAGGGACTTCCTACAATGAGCAGTTCTTC. Its protein product is CASTLNRGTSYNEQFF.

This rearrangement joins TRBV20-1 to TRBJ1-1; D is undetermined. The CDR3 is 13 residues long. Germline V gene data show CDR1 as DFQATT and CDR2 as SNEGSKA (reference sequence). The ends were cut back, 3 bases at V and 5 bases at J, with 13 bases in the middle. The CDR3 DNA follows: TGCAGTGCTAGTCCGGGTCCGAAGACTGAAGCTTTCTTT. It is translated as CSASPGPKTEAFF.

The J gene is TRBJ2-3, the V gene TRBV14, with D tentatively TRBD1 (6 bases). Deletions cut 4 bases from V and 3 bases from J, with 14 bases between. There are 15 residues in the CDR3. The germline gives CDR1 SGHDN, CDR2 FVKESK. The CDR3 DNA follows: TGTGCCAGCAGCCGCCGGGACAAGTTAACAGATACGCAGTATTTT. It is translated as CASSRRDKLTDTQYF.

The V call is TRBV9, the J call TRBJ1-1, with D possibly TRBD1 on 5 matching bases. The V gene lost 0 bases and the J gene lost 5 bases, with 11 bases spanning the gap. The germline gives CDR1 SGDLS, CDR2 YYNGEE. This CDR3 contains 14 residues. The CDR3 DNA reads TGTGCCAGCAGCGTAGCCTGGGGCGGGACTGAAGCTTTCTTT. Translation: CASSVAWGGTEAFF.

This clonotype was observed a handful of times. The chain uses TRBV20-1 and TRBJ1-2, with 9 nucleotides matching TRBD1. V was pared by 8 bases and J by 10 bases, with 8 bases of the junction left unmatched. The CDR3 runs to 11 residues. The germline CDR1 and CDR2 sequences are DFQATT and SNEGSKA (reference sequence). CDR3 DNA: TGCAGTCAGACAGGGGGGTTGGACTACACCTTC. It codes for CSQTGGLDYTF.

This clonotype was observed at least ten times. The chain has TRBV7-2 and TRBJ1-5; unclear D gene. Germline CDR1 and CDR2: SGHTA and FQGNSA. This CDR3 region has 15 residues. V lost 2 bases, J lost 0 bases, and 8 bases lay in between. The DNA for the CDR3 is TGTGCCAGCAGCTTATCGGGCGTTAGCAATCAGCCCCAGCATTTT. This sequence encodes CASSLSGVSNQPQHF.

Note on this clonotype: One junction end disagrees with the germline gene, perhaps due to a read error. V gene TRBV19 combines with J gene TRBJ1-2; D call uncertain. CDR3 length: 16 amino acids. Per the germline V gene, CDR1 is LNHDA and CDR2 is SQIVND (reference sequence). CDR3 bases: TGTGCCAGTAGAAACGGTGAAAGGACTGCGAACTATGGCTACGCCTTC. Translating gives CASRNGERTANYGYAF.

Many counts were recorded for this clonotype. This chain uses TRBV7-2 with TRBJ1-3; 9 nucleotides line up with TRBD1. CDR3 length: 15 residues. Germline V gene data show CDR1 as SGHTA and CDR2 as FQGNSA. V dropped 4 bases and J dropped 3; count of bases not matched to a gene: 4. CDR3 protein: CASSSSGQGGNTIYF. The DNA of the CDR3 is TGTGCCAGCAGCTCGTCGGGACAGGGTGGAAACACCATATATTTT.

This clonotype was seen more than once but under ten times. The chain couples TRBV20-1 to TRBJ2-7; 9 bases align to TRBD2. The ends lost 3 bases at V and 7 bases at J; junction bases unmatched: 16. CDR1 is DFQATT, CDR2 SNEGSKA, per germline (reference sequence). The CDR3 sequence is 16 residues long. The CDR3 region is CSASLLDGSGRREQYF. For the CDR3, the DNA is TGCAGTGCTAGCCTCCTCGATGGTAGCGGGAGACGGGAGCAGTACTTC.